These T cell receptor beta chains were read from a single sample in a study of blood T cell repertoires in COVID-19. Libraries were prepared by immunoSEQ multiplex PCR; TCRdb keeps only in-frame clonotypes and omits some of them. The table has 250,000 to 300,000 clones, about 87% seen once. Sequenced input: peripheral blood. The receptors here all came from a woman aged 40 to 50 with acute or convalescent COVID-19. The CDR3 runs from the conserved cysteine through the conserved F or W. D genes are given only for firm matches.

j_call | d_call | v_call | cdr3_aa | cdr3_nt
TRBJ1-2 | - | TRBV18 | CASSPVDGLHFYGYTF | TGTGCCAGCTCACCGGTGGACGGACTTCATTTCTATGGCTACACCTTC
TRBJ2-1 | TRBD1 | TRBV4-1 | CASSRFEGTGGDEQFF | TGCGCCAGCAGCCGGTTCGAAGGGACAGGGGGGGATGAGCAGTTCTTC
TRBJ1-4 | - | TRBV19 | CASSIDLGAELFF | TGTGCCAGTAGTATAGATCTCGGCGCGGAACTGTTTTTT
TRBJ2-5 | TRBD1 | TRBV9 | CASSVAADRKGETQYF | TGTGCCAGCAGCGTAGCAGCGGACAGGAAGGGGGAGACCCAGTACTTC
TRBJ1-1 | - | TRBV6-6 | CASSYGSSGTEAFF | TGTGCCAGCAGTTACGGCAGTTCTGGCACTGAAGCTTTCTTT
TRBJ2-2 | TRBD2 | TRBV6-5 | CASRLPGLASGELFF | TGTGCCAGCAGATTACCGGGACTAGCGTCCGGGGAGCTGTTTTTT
TRBJ1-2 | - | TRBV5-1 | CASNLGKGDYGYTF | TGCGCCAGCAACCTAGGAAAAGGGGACTATGGCTACACCTTC
TRBJ1-5 | - | TRBV19 | CASSIFRDSNQPQHF | TGTGCCAGTAGTATATTTAGAGATAGCAATCAGCCCCAGCATTTT
TRBJ1-1 | - | TRBV6-5 | CASSRTGNAEAFF | TGTGCCAGCAGTCGGACGGGGAACGCTGAAGCTTTCTTT
TRBJ1-6 | - | TRBV6-5 | CASRRSNSPLHF | TGTGCCAGCAGGAGAAGCAATTCACCCCTCCACTTT
TRBJ1-6 | - | TRBV7-9 | CASSFLPGNSPLHF | TGTGCCAGCAGCTTTTTACCGGGTAATTCACCCCTCCACTTT
TRBJ2-5 | - | TRBV5-1 | CASSVALWETQYF | TGCGCCAGCAGCGTGGCACTATGGGAGACCCAGTACTTC
TRBJ1-2 | - | TRBV19 | CASSNHDRKHGYTF | TGTGCCAGTAGTAATCATGACAGGAAGCATGGCTACACCTTC
TRBJ2-3 | - | TRBV29-1 | CSVDTQVWDTQYF | TGCAGCGTTGACACCCAGGTGTGGGATACGCAGTATTTT
TRBJ2-1 | - | TRBV18 | CASAKTDLLNNEQFF | TGTGCCAGCGCCAAGACAGACCTCTTAAACAATGAGCAGTTCTTC
TRBJ1-2 | - | TRBV7-2 | CASSLAREGIAYGYTF | TGTGCCAGCAGCTTAGCGCGGGAGGGGATAGCCTATGGCTACACCTTC
TRBJ1-2 | - | TRBV18 | CASSPDRSRVYGYTF | TGTGCCAGCTCACCCGACAGGTCGCGGGTCTATGGCTACACCTTC
TRBJ2-1 | TRBD2 | TRBV7-8 | CASSLVTTSGNNEQFF | TGTGCCAGCAGCTTAGTTACTACTAGCGGGAACAATGAGCAGTTCTTC
TRBJ1-1 | - | TRBV5-6 | CASSSETGENTEAFF | TGTGCCAGCAGCTCGGAGACAGGAGAGAACACTGAAGCTTTCTTT
TRBJ1-6 | TRBD1 | TRBV19 | CASSRQGGSPLHF | TGTGCCAGTAGTAGACAGGGTGGTTCACCCCTCCACTTT
TRBJ2-1 | - | TRBV5-1 | CASSWGPRWGLDNEQFF | TGCGCCAGCAGCTGGGGGCCGAGGTGGGGGCTGGACAATGAGCAGTTCTTC
TRBJ1-2 | TRBD1 | TRBV7-2 | CASSLRQGANYGYTF | TGTGCCAGCAGCTTACGGCAGGGGGCAAACTATGGCTACACCTTC
TRBJ1-2 | - | TRBV7-2 | CASSSLRGSGYTF | TGTGCCAGCAGCTCTTTGCGGGGGAGTGGCTACACCTTC
TRBJ2-1 | - | TRBV20-1 | CSASGGNEQFF | TGCAGTGCTTCCGGGGGTAATGAGCAGTTCTTC
TRBJ2-6 | - | TRBV5-6 | CASSPRGANVLTF | TGTGCCAGCAGCCCGCGTGGGGCCAACGTCCTGACTTTC
TRBJ1-4 | TRBD1 | TRBV7-2 | CASSSRDRGLEKLFF | TGTGCCAGCAGCTCCCGGGACAGGGGGCTTGAAAAACTGTTTTTT
TRBJ2-3 | - | TRBV15 | CATSSRDLDTDTQYF | TGTGCCACCAGCAGCCGGGACTTGGACACAGATACGCAGTATTTT
TRBJ1-6 | - | TRBV10-1 | CAGGEGRSPLHF | TGCGCCGGAGGGGAGGGCCGGTCACCCCTCCACTTT
TRBJ2-2 | TRBD1 | TRBV5-1 | CASTLTGVGTGELFF | TGCGCCAGCACCTTGACAGGGGTTGGCACCGGGGAGCTGTTTTTT
TRBJ1-4 | - | TRBV2 | CASRDRYNEKLFF | TGTGCCAGCAGGGACAGATATAATGAAAAACTGTTTTTT
TRBJ1-4 | - | TRBV7-9 | CASSFDSNEKLFF | TGTGCCAGCAGCTTTGACAGTAATGAAAAACTGTTTTTT
TRBJ2-1 | - | TRBV3-1/TRBV3-2 | CASSQDQVEGGGSSYNEQFF | TGTGCCAGCAGCCAAGATCAGGTGGAAGGTGGGGGGAGCTCCTACAATGAGCAGTTCTTC
TRBJ2-1 | - | TRBV7-6 | CASSSGGVGSNEQFF | TGTGCCAGCAGCTCCGGCGGGGTGGGTAGCAATGAGCAGTTCTTC
TRBJ2-5 | TRBD2 | TRBV4-1 | CASSQVKGLVRETQYF | TGCGCCAGCAGCCAAGTTAAGGGACTAGTAAGGGAGACCCAGTACTTC
TRBJ2-1 | - | TRBV7-2 | CASSFYRGGGEQFF | TGTGCCAGCAGCTTCTACAGGGGGGGAGGTGAGCAGTTCTTC
TRBJ1-6 | - | TRBV24-1 | CATTGSYNSPLHF | TGTGCCACCACGGGATCCTATAATTCACCCCTCCACTTT
TRBJ2-1 | TRBD1 | TRBV9 | CASSQNRDREDYNEQFF | TGTGCCAGCAGCCAAAACCGGGACAGGGAAGATTACAATGAGCAGTTCTTC